The rows below give T cell receptor beta chains drawn from one sample of a study of blood T cell repertoires in COVID-19. The assay was immunoSEQ multiplex PCR, and TCRdb's table has in-frame clones only and misses some. The table includes fewer than 250,000 clones, roughly 84% detected once. Sequencing was carried out using PBMCs or T cells enriched from blood (not recorded which). The origin of the receptors is a woman in her 40s who had recovered from COVID-19. The CDR3 runs from the conserved cysteine through the conserved F or W. Fields, in order: CDR3 DNA, CDR3 protein, J gene, clone size, V gene, D gene. D genes are given only for firm matches. Clone sizes are given selectively: once, few, many, or a class where the clone is expanded.

CDR3 DNA: TGTGCCAGCAGTGTCGAGGAGAACACTGAAGCTTTCTTT
CDR3 protein: CASSVEENTEAFF
J gene: TRBJ1-1
clone size: NA
V gene: TRBV2
D gene: NA

CDR3 DNA: TGTGCCAGTAGTATCTTACAGGGAGTCAATCAGCCCCAGCATTTT
CDR3 protein: CASSILQGVNQPQHF
J gene: TRBJ1-5
clone size: NA
V gene: TRBV19
D gene: NA

CDR3 DNA: TGTGCCAGTAGTATACGGACTAGCGGGTTATCCTACAATGAGCAGTTCTTC
CDR3 protein: CASSIRTSGLSYNEQFF
J gene: TRBJ2-1
clone size: NA
V gene: TRBV19
D gene: TRBD2

CDR3 DNA: TGTGCCAGTAGTATGATCCGGGGGAACGAGCAGTACTTC
CDR3 protein: CASSMIRGNEQYF
J gene: TRBJ2-7
clone size: once
V gene: TRBV19
D gene: NA

CDR3 DNA: TGTGCCAGCAGCTTAGGGGGCTTCAATCAGCCCCAGCATTTT
CDR3 protein: CASSLGGFNQPQHF
J gene: TRBJ1-5
clone size: NA
V gene: TRBV7-9
D gene: NA

CDR3 DNA: TGCGCCAGCAGCTTGGTTGGGACAGCTTCGACCGGGGAGCTGTTTTTT
CDR3 protein: CASSLVGTASTGELFF
J gene: TRBJ2-2
clone size: NA
V gene: TRBV5-1
D gene: TRBD1

CDR3 DNA: TGCGCCAGCAGCGTCCAGGGCGGAGCAACTAATGAAAAACTGTTTTTT
CDR3 protein: CASSVQGGATNEKLFF
J gene: TRBJ1-4
clone size: once
V gene: TRBV10-2
D gene: NA

CDR3 DNA: TGTGCCAGCAGCTTAGATCGTGGGGGAGGGAGCTCCTACGAGCAGTACTTC
CDR3 protein: CASSLDRGGGSSYEQYF
J gene: TRBJ2-7
clone size: NA
V gene: TRBV11-2
D gene: TRBD2

CDR3 DNA: TGTGCCAGCTCCGGCCCGGGACAGTCGCCCTATGGCTACACCTTC
CDR3 protein: CASSGPGQSPYGYTF
J gene: TRBJ1-2
clone size: NA
V gene: TRBV18
D gene: TRBD1

CDR3 DNA: TGCGCCAGCAGCCAGGGCCTTCGCGGGAGCTCCTACGAGCAGTACTTC
CDR3 protein: CASSQGLRGSSYEQYF
J gene: TRBJ2-7
clone size: NA
V gene: TRBV4-1
D gene: TRBD2

CDR3 DNA: TGTGCCAGCAGCCAAGATTCTCCAACTAGCGGGAGGGCCGGAACAAGAAACACCGGGGAGCTGTTTTTT
CDR3 protein: CASSQDSPTSGRAGTRNTGELFF
J gene: TRBJ2-2
clone size: NA
V gene: TRBV4-2
D gene: TRBD2

CDR3 DNA: TGTGCCAGCAGGAAGGACTTTGGAAACACCATATATTTT
CDR3 protein: CASRKDFGNTIYF
J gene: TRBJ1-3
clone size: NA
V gene: TRBV6-5
D gene: NA

CDR3 DNA: TGTGCCAGCAGTGGACTTTTGGGGGGTGAAAAACTGTTTTTT
CDR3 protein: CASSGLLGGEKLFF
J gene: TRBJ1-4
clone size: NA
V gene: TRBV25-1
D gene: NA

CDR3 DNA: TGTGCCAGCCGCCGGTGGGGGCCTAGCTCAATGGGGGATACGCAGTATTTT
CDR3 protein: CASRRWGPSSMGDTQYF
J gene: TRBJ2-3
clone size: NA
V gene: TRBV11-2
D gene: NA

CDR3 DNA: TGTGCCATCAGAGGACAGAAGGACACTGAAGCTTTCTTT
CDR3 protein: CAIRGQKDTEAFF
J gene: TRBJ1-1
clone size: NA
V gene: TRBV10-3
D gene: NA

CDR3 DNA: TGCGCCAGCAGCTTGACTCCGGGAGGGCCGGGAAATGAGCAGTTCTTC
CDR3 protein: CASSLTPGGPGNEQFF
J gene: TRBJ2-1
clone size: few
V gene: TRBV5-1
D gene: TRBD2

CDR3 DNA: TGTGCCAGTAGGCCACGCGAAAGGGGATTTAACACCGGGGAGCTGTTTTTT
CDR3 protein: CASRPRERGFNTGELFF
J gene: TRBJ2-2
clone size: NA
V gene: TRBV19
D gene: NA

CDR3 DNA: TGTGCCAGCAGCGGAGGACAGACAGGAAACACCATATATTTT
CDR3 protein: CASSGGQTGNTIYF
J gene: TRBJ1-3
clone size: few
V gene: TRBV7-2
D gene: NA

CDR3 DNA: TGTGCCAGCTCACAAAACAGGGGGGAAAACACTGAAGCTTTCTTT
CDR3 protein: CASSQNRGENTEAFF
J gene: TRBJ1-1
clone size: once
V gene: TRBV18
D gene: TRBD1

CDR3 DNA: TGTGCCTGGAGTATCAGCCGGACTAGCGGGAGCGGGGCCAAAAACATTCAGTACTTC
CDR3 protein: CAWSISRTSGSGAKNIQYF
J gene: TRBJ2-4
clone size: NA
V gene: TRBV30
D gene: TRBD2

CDR3 DNA: TGTGCCAGCAGCCCACGTAAAGCGGGAGGGCCTTCAGATACGCAGTATTTT
CDR3 protein: CASSPRKAGGPSDTQYF
J gene: TRBJ2-3
clone size: NA
V gene: TRBV7-8
D gene: TRBD2

CDR3 DNA: TGTGCCAGTAGTATAGACCTGGCGGCCCAGGGGTTCCTCTATGGCTACACCTTC
CDR3 protein: CASSIDLAAQGFLYGYTF
J gene: TRBJ1-2
clone size: NA
V gene: TRBV19
D gene: NA

CDR3 DNA: TGTGCCAGCAGCGCTGGGGCTAGCGGGGAGTTGAAGCAGTACTTC
CDR3 protein: CASSAGASGELKQYF
J gene: TRBJ2-7
clone size: NA
V gene: TRBV9
D gene: TRBD2

CDR3 DNA: TGTGCCACCACGCCACAGGGTAGAGAGACCCAGTACTTC
CDR3 protein: CATTPQGRETQYF
J gene: TRBJ2-5
clone size: NA
V gene: TRBV19
D gene: NA

CDR3 DNA: TGTGCCAGTAGTAACAAACCGGGACAGCTCTTCAACCAGAGAATTACGCAGTATTTT
CDR3 protein: CASSNKPGQLFNQRITQYF
J gene: TRBJ2-3
clone size: NA
V gene: TRBV19
D gene: TRBD1

CDR3 DNA: TGCAGCGTTGTTGAGTATATAGTTGCAGATACGCAGTATTTT
CDR3 protein: CSVVEYIVADTQYF
J gene: TRBJ2-3
clone size: NA
V gene: TRBV29-1
D gene: NA

CDR3 DNA: TGTGCCAGCAGCTTAAATCCAGGGGGAAATTCACCCCTCCACTTT
CDR3 protein: CASSLNPGGNSPLHF
J gene: TRBJ1-6
clone size: NA
V gene: TRBV7-3
D gene: TRBD1

CDR3 DNA: TGTGCCACCCCAAATCAGCCCCAGCATTTT
CDR3 protein: CATPNQPQHF
J gene: TRBJ1-5
clone size: NA
V gene: TRBV21-1
D gene: NA

CDR3 DNA: TGTGCCAGCAGCGGGACAGGGATCACTGAAGCTTTCTTT
CDR3 protein: CASSGTGITEAFF
J gene: TRBJ1-1
clone size: NA
V gene: TRBV9
D gene: TRBD1

CDR3 DNA: TGTGCCAGCAGCCCACTCATAGATCGGGAGACCCAGTACTTC
CDR3 protein: CASSPLIDRETQYF
J gene: TRBJ2-5
clone size: NA
V gene: TRBV14
D gene: NA

CDR3 DNA: TGTGCCAGCAGCCAGAGTATTAACTATGGCTACACCTTC
CDR3 protein: CASSQSINYGYTF
J gene: TRBJ1-2
clone size: NA
V gene: TRBV14
D gene: NA

CDR3 DNA: TGTGCCAGCAGCTTTACTACCTTAGGCGGTGTCCTCACAGATACGCAGTATTTT
CDR3 protein: CASSFTTLGGVLTDTQYF
J gene: TRBJ2-3
clone size: few
V gene: TRBV11-2
D gene: NA